Shown below are 18 T cell receptor beta chains from a single sample sequenced in a study of T cells after yellow fever vaccination. TCRdb processed the 5' RACE reads anew with MiXCR; each CDR3 protein has one entry. The sample has fewer than 350,000 distinct CDR3 sequences; over 8% are singletons. The sequencing here drew on PBMCs, taken on the day of the first yellow fever vaccination. The receptors were sampled from a man between 18 and 35 years old who received the YFV17D yellow fever vaccine.

This clonotype was recorded a few times. The CDR3 region is CASSQRGLFYGYTF. CDR3 DNA sequence: TGCGCCAGCAGCCAAAGGGGCCTCTTCTATGGCTACACCTTC. This chain joins TRBV4-3 and TRBJ1-2; D might be TRBD1 (5 bases). The germline V gene encodes CDR1 LGHNA and CDR2 YSLEER. CDR3 length: 14 amino acids. Trimming shortened V by 2 bases and J by 4 bases, and 11 bases separated the two germline ends.

This clonotype turned up a few times. The chain joins TRBV19 to TRBJ2-1; 7 bases match TRBD1. Germline CDR1 and CDR2: LNHDA and SQIVND (reference sequence). V trimming: 6 bases; J trimming: 6 bases; junction bases outside the gene matches: 5. This CDR3 region has 13 residues. The CDR3 coding sequence is TGTGCCAGTAGGCCGGGACAGACCAATGAGCAGTTCTTC. Protein: CASRPGQTNEQFF.

The rearrangement joins TRBV7-9 to TRBJ1-1, with a weak D call TRBD1 (5 bases). Looked up from germline, CDR1 is SEHNR and CDR2 is FQNEAQ (reference sequence). This CDR3 has 15 amino acids. Trimming shortened V by 4 bases and J by 9 bases, and 21 bases separated the two germline ends. The CDR3 loop reads CASSSGKRGPDKAFF. CDR3 bases: TGTGCCAGCAGCTCCGGAAAAAGGGGTCCTGATAAAGCTTTCTTT.

This clonotype was observed a handful of times. V gene TRBV7-2 combines with J gene TRBJ1-3; unclear D gene. The CDR3 runs 15 residues. The V end lost 2 bases, the J end lost 5 bases, and 13 bases lay between the germline ends. Germline V gives CDR1 SGHTA, CDR2 FQGNSA. CDR3 nucleotide sequence: TGTGCCAGCAGCTTACCCACGAGAGGCCGAAACACCATATATTTT. Its protein is CASSLPTRGRNTIYF.

This rearrangement joins TRBV28 to TRBJ1-5, with 8 positions matching TRBD1. Per germline, CDR1 MDHEN and CDR2 SYDVKM. This CDR3 region has 14 residues. V gave up 4 bases and J gave up 6 bases; unmatched junction bases: 5. The DNA for the CDR3 is TGTGCCAGCAGTTCCACCAGGGGGCTTCAGCCCCAGCATTTT. Encoded protein: CASSSTRGLQPQHF.

This clonotype was seen a few times. The chain employs TRBV29-1 and TRBJ1-1, with TRBD1 as a possible D gene (6 bases). Germline CDR1 SQVTM, CDR2 ANQGSEA. This CDR3 comprises 14 residues. V was trimmed by 3 bases and J by 0 bases, leaving 11 bases between them. Written as DNA, the CDR3 is TGCAGCGTTGACGACAGGCCCATGAACACTGAAGCTTTCTTT. Translation: CSVDDRPMNTEAFF.

This clonotype was counted a few times. This rearrangement joins TRBV20-1 to TRBJ2-5; tentative D call: TRBD2 (6 bases). CDR3 size: 17 residues. The V and J ends lost 2 bases and 2 bases respectively, with 21 bases between them. Germline lookup yields CDR1 DFQATT and CDR2 SNEGSKA (reference sequence). The CDR3 DNA reads as TGCAGTGCTAGAAATCTGGCTTCTGTGGGGAGGCAAGAGACCCAGTACTTC. Its protein is CSARNLASVGRQETQYF.

This clonotype showed up many times. This chain uses TRBV6-2 or TRBV6-3 with TRBJ1-1; D ambiguous. Germline values: CDR1 MNHEY, CDR2 SVGEGT. V was shortened by 0 bases and J by 8 bases, with 13 bases between the two germline ends. The CDR3 covers 14 residues. The CDR3 nucleotides are TGTGCCAGCAGTTACTCGTGGGGTCGCGGAGAAGCTTTCTTT. The encoded protein is CASSYSWGRGEAFF.

This clonotype appeared a few times. The rearrangement links TRBV7-9 to TRBJ2-5; 8 bases are shared with TRBD2. V shed 2 bases, J shed 3 bases, and the junction held 2 bases outside the gene matches. This CDR3 contains 14 residues. Germline CDR1 and CDR2: SEHNR and FQNEAQ (reference sequence). Here the CDR3 DNA reads TGTGCCAGCAGCTTATATAGCGGGGAAGAGACCCAGTACTTC. Translation: CASSLYSGEETQYF. The full variable domain, its missing parts supplied by reference TRBV7-9 and TRBJ2-5, is DTGVSQNPRHKITKRGQNVTFRCDPISEHNRLYWYRQTLGQGPEFLTYFQNEAQLEKSRLLSDRFSAERPKGSFSTLEIQRTEQGDSAMYLCASSLYSGEETQYFGPGTRLLVL.

This clonotype was seen a few times. This chain connects TRBV20-1 to TRBJ2-3, with 11 bases fitting TRBD2. The CDR3 consists of 14 residues. V dropped 5 bases and J dropped 4; count of bases not matched to a gene: 5. CDR1 is DFQATT, CDR2 SNEGSKA, per germline (reference sequence). CDR3 DNA sequence: TGCAGTGCTGTAGCGGGGGGGAATTCAGATACGCAGTATTTT. Protein product: CSAVAGGNSDTQYF.

This chain connects TRBV11-2 to TRBJ2-7; the D gene is possibly TRBD2 (6 bases). The CDR3 runs to 13 residues. V shed 0 bases and J shed 7 bases, with 10 bases lying between them. The germline CDR1 and CDR2 sequences are SGHAT and FQNNGV. CDR3 nucleotide sequence: TGTGCCAGCAGCTTAGATCCTAGCGAAGAGCAGTACGTC. This encodes CASSLDPSEEQYV.

This clonotype was counted ten times or more. The chain carries TRBV29-1 and TRBJ2-1, with D possibly TRBD2 on 7 matching bases. Deletions cut 3 bases from V and 2 bases from J, with 11 bases between. Germline CDR1 and CDR2: SQVTM and ANQGSEA. CDR3 length equals 14 residues. CDR3 sequence (DNA): TGCAGCGTTGACCCGGGGGGCCCCTACAATGAGCAGTTCTTC. This translates into CSVDPGGPYNEQFF.

This clonotype has more than one count but fewer than ten. J is TRBJ2-3 and V is TRBV4-3, with no clear D. Germline CDR1 is LGHNA and CDR2 is YSLEER. CDR3 length: 13 amino acids. V was shortened by 2 bases and J by 4 bases, with 7 bases between the two germline ends. CDR3 nucleotides: TGCGCCAGCAGCCAACTCCCCGCAGATACGCAGTATTTT. It codes for CASSQLPADTQYF.

This clonotype was detected a few times. The chain combines TRBV20-1 with TRBJ2-3; D gene uncertain. Per the germline V gene, CDR1 is DFQATT and CDR2 is SNEGSKA (reference sequence). Trimming removed 3 bases from V and 4 bases from J, with 8 bases in between. This CDR3 has 12 amino acids. The CDR3 DNA is TGCAGTGCTAGTCCAGTACCAGATACGCAGTATTTT. It codes for CSASPVPDTQYF.

This clonotype was counted between two and nine times. The chain employs TRBV18 and TRBJ1-5; the match to TRBD1 covers 10 bases. The V gene's germline CDR1 is KGHSH and CDR2 LQKENI. Losses at the gene ends were 2 bases for V and 5 bases for J; bases not matched to a gene: 3. The length of the CDR3 is 15 residues. The CDR3 DNA is TGTGCCAGCTCACCAGAGACAGGGGGCGATCAGCCCCAGCATTTT. As protein: CASSPETGGDQPQHF.

J is TRBJ2-7 and V is TRBV20-1; tentative D call: TRBD2 (6 bases). This CDR3 spans 15 amino acids. Germline V gives CDR1 DFQATT, CDR2 SNEGSKA (reference sequence). V was pared by 3 bases and J by 5 bases, with 20 bases between. The CDR3 DNA reads TGCAGTGCTAGGAGGGCTGCGGGGACCATGGACGAGCAGTACTTC. Amino acids: CSARRAAGTMDEQYF.

This clonotype was found many times. The V call is TRBV5-1, the J call TRBJ1-6, with a tentative D call TRBD1 (6 bases). The germline CDR1 and CDR2 sequences are SGHRS and YFSETQ. The CDR3 is 14 residues long. The germline V and J ends were trimmed by 3 bases and 9 bases, with 13 bases remaining between them. Written as DNA, the CDR3 is TGCGCCAGCAGCTACGACACAGGGTTTTCACCCCTCCACTTT. It translates to CASSYDTGFSPLHF.

This clonotype showed up just a few times. The gene calls are TRBV5-4 and TRBJ1-5; a weak D match, TRBD1 (6 bases). V was trimmed by 4 bases and J by 5 bases, leaving 16 bases between them. CDR1 and CDR2 from the germline V gene are SGHNT and YYREEE (reference sequence). CDR3 length equals 15 residues. CDR3 in amino acids: CASSPRGHLHQPQHF. The CDR3 DNA reads TGTGCCAGCAGCCCAAGGGGACACCTCCATCAGCCCCAGCATTTT. Filled out from reference TRBV5-4 and TRBJ1-5, the complete variable domain reads ETGVTQSPTHLIKTRGQQVTLRCSSQSGHNTVSWYQQALGQGPQFIFQYYREEENGRGNFPPRFSGLQFPNYSSELNVNALELDDSALYLCASSPRGHLHQPQHFGDGTRLSIL.